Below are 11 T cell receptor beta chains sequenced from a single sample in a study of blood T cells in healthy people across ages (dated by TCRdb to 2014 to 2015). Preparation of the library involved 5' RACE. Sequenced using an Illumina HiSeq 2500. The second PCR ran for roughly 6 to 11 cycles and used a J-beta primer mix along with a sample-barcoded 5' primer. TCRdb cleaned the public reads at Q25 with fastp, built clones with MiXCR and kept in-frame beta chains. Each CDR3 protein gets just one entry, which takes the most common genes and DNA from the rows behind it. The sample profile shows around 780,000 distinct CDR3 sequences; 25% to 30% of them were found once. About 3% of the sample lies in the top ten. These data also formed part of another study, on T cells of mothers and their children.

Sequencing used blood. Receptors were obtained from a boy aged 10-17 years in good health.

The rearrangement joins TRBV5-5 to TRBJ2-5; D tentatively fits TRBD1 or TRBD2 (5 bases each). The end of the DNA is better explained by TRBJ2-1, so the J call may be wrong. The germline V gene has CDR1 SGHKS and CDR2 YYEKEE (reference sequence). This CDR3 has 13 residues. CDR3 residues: CASGKRGVNEQFF. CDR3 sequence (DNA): TGTGCCAGCGGCAAGAGGGGAGTCAATGAGCAGTTCTTC.

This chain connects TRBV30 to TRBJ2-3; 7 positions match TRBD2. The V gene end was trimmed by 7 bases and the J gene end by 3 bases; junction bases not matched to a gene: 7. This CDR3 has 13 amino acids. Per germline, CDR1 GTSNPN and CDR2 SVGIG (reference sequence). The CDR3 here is CASSAGATDTQYF. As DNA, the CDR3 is TGTGCCTCCTCTGCGGGAGCAACAGATACGCAGTATTTT.

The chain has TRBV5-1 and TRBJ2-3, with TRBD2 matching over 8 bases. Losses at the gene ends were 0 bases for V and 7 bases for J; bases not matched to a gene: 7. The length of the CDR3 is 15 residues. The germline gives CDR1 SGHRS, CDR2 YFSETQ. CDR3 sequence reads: CASSLEASGWYTQYF. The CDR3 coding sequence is TGCGCCAGCAGCTTGGAGGCTAGCGGGTGGTATACGCAGTATTTT.

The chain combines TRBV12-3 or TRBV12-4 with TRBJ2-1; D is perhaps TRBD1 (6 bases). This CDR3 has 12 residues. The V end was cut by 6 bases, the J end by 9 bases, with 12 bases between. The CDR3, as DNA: TGTGCCAGCAGCGGGACAAGCGGTGAGCAGTTCTTC. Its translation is CASSGTSGEQFF.

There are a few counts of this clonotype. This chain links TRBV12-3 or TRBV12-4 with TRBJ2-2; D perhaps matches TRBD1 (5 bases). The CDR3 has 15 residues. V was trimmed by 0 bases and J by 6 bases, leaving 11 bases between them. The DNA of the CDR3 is TGTGCCAGCAGTTTAGCAGGGGTGATCGCCGGGGAGCTGTTTTTT. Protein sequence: CASSLAGVIAGELFF.

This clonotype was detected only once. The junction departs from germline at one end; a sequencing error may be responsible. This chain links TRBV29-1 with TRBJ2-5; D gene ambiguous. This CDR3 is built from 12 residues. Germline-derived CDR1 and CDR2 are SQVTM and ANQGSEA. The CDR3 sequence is CSTNSDAAQRFF. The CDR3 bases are TGCAGCACCAATTCGGACGCCGCTCAGAGGTTCTTC.

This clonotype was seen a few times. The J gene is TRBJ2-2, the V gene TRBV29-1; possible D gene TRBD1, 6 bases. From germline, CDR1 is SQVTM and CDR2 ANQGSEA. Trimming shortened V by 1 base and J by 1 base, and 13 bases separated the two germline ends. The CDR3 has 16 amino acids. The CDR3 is CSVEGLRTENTGELFF. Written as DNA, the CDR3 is TGCAGCGTTGAAGGGCTAAGGACAGAGAACACCGGGGAGCTGTTTTTT.

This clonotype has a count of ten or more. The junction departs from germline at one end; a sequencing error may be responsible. For the CDR3, the DNA is TGTGCCAGCAGCCCTGACGGAAGCAATCAGCCCCAGCATTTT. Translated, it gives CASSPDGSNQPQHF. The rearrangement links TRBV5-1 to TRBJ1-5, with D unclear. CDR1 and CDR2 (germline): SGHRS, YFSETQ. The CDR3 extends over 14 amino acids.

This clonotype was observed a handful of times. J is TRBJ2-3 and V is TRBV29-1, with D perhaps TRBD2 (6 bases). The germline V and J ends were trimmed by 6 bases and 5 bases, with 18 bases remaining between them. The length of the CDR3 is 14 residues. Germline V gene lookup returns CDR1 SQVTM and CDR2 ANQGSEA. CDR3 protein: CSVVGLPGGDTQYF. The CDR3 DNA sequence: TGCAGCGTCGTGGGACTCCCTGGGGGAGATACGCAGTATTTT.

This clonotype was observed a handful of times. The DNA of the CDR3 is TGCAGTGCTAGGTCGAGTTTCTACGAGCAGTACTTC. Translating gives CSARSSFYEQYF. This chain joins TRBV20-1 and TRBJ2-7; D remains unclear. Germline-derived CDR1 and CDR2 are DFQATT and SNEGSKA (reference sequence). This CDR3 comprises 12 residues. The V gene lost 3 bases and the J gene lost 3 bases, with 9 bases spanning the gap.

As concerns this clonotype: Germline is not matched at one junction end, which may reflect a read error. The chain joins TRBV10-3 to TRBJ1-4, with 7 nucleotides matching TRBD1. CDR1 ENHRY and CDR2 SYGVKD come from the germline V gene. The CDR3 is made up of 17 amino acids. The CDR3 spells CAISSGTASLIDERLFF. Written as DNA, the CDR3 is TGTGCCATCAGTTCCGGGACAGCCTCCTTAATTGATGAAAGACTGTTTTTT.